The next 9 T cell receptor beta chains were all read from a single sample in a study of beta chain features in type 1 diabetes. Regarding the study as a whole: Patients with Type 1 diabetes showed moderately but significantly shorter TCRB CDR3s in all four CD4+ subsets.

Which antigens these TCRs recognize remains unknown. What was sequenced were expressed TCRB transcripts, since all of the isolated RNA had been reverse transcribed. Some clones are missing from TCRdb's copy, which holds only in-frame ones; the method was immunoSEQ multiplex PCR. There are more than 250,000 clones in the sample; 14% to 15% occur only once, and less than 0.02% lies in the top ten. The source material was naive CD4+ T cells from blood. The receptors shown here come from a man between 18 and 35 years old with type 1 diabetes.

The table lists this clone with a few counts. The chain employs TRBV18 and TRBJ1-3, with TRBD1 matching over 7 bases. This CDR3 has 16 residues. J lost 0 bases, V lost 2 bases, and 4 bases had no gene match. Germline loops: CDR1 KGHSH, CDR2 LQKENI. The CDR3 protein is CASSPTDRSSGNTIYF. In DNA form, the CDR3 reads TGTGCCAGCTCACCAACGGACAGGAGCTCTGGAAACACCATATATTTT.

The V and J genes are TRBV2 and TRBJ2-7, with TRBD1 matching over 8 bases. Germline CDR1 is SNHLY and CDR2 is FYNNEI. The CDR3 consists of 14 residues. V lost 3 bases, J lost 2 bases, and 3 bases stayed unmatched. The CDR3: CASSDRTGPYEQYF. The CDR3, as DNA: TGTGCCAGCAGTGATAGGACAGGGCCCTACGAGCAGTACTTC.

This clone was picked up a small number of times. Here the CDR3 reads CASSPLQGANGYTF. As DNA, the CDR3 is TGTGCCAGCTCACCTCTACAGGGGGCGAATGGCTACACCTTC. The chain employs TRBV18 and TRBJ1-2, with 9 bases identical to TRBD1. Trimming cost V 3 bases and J 6 bases; bases outside gene matches: 5. The CDR3 is 14 amino acids. The germline CDR1 and CDR2 sequences are KGHSH and LQKENI.

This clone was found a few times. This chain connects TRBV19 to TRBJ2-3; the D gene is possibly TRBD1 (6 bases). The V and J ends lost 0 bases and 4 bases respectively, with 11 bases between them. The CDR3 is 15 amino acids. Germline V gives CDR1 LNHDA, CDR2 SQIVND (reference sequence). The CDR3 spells CASSIDWTASDTQYF. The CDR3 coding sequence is TGTGCCAGTAGTATAGATTGGACAGCCTCAGATACGCAGTATTTT.

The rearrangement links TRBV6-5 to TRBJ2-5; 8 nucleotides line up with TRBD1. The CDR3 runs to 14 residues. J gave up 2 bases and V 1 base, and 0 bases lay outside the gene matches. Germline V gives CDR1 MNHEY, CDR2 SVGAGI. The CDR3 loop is CASSYWTGQETQYF. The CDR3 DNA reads TGTGCCAGCAGTTACTGGACAGGGCAAGAGACCCAGTACTTC.

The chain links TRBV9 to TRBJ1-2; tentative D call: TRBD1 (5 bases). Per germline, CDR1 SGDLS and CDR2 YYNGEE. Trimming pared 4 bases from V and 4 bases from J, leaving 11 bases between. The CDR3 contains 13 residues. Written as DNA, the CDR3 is TGTGCCAGCAGCCTGACAGTTCTCTATGGCTACACCTTC. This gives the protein CASSLTVLYGYTF.

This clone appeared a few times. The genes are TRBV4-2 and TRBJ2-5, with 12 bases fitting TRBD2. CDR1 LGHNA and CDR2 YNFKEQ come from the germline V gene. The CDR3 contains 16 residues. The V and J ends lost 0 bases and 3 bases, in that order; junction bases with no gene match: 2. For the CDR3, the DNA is TGTGCCAGCAGCCAAGACCTAGCGGGAGGGAAAGAGACCCAGTACTTC. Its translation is CASSQDLAGGKETQYF.

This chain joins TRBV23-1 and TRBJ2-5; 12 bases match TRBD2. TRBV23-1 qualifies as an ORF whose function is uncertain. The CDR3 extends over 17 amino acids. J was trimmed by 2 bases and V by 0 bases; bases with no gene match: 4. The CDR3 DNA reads TGCGCCAGCAGTCAATCCCGAGGACTAGCGGGGCAAGAGACCCAGTACTTC. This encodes CASSQSRGLAGQETQYF.

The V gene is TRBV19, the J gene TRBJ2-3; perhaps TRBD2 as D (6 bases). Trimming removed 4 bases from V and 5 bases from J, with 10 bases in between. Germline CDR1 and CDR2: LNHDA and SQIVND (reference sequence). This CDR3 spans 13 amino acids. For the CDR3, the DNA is TGTGCCAGTAGTAGCGGGACGGGAGATACGCAGTATTTT. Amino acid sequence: CASSSGTGDTQYF.